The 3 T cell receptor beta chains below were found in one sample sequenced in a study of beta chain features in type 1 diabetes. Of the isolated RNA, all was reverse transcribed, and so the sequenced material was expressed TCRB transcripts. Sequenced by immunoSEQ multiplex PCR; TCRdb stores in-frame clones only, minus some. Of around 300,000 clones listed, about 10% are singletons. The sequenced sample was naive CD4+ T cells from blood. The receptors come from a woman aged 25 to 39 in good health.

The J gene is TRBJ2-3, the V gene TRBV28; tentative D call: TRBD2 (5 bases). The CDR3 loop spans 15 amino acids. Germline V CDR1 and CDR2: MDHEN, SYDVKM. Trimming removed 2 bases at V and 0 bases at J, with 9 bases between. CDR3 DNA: TGTGCCAGCAGTTTAAAGAGCGGAAGCACAGATACGCAGTATTTT. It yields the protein CASSLKSGSTDTQYF.

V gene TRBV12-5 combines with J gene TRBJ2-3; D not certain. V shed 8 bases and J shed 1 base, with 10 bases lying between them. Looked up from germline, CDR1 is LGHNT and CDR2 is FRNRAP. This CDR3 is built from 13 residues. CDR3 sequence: CASQLGRTDTQYF. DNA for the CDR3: TGTGCTAGTCAATTGGGCCGCACAGATACGCAGTATTTT.

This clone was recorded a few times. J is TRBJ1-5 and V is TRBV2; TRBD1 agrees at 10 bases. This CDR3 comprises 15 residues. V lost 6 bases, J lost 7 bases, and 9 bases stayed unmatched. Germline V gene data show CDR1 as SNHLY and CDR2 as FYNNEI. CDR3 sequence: CASRTGQGVWQPQHF. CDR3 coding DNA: TGTGCCAGCAGGACCGGACAGGGGGTTTGGCAGCCCCAGCATTTT.